These 4 T cell receptor beta chains were all obtained from the same sample, sequenced in a study of T cell changes during pregnancy in multiple sclerosis (dated by TCRdb to about 2019). Library preparation was by the immunoSEQ multiplex PCR assay. TCRdb stores this immuneACCESS table with in-frame sequences only. Part of the clones is absent; in the studies checked, under half of the shortfall reflects unresolved V genes, and no reason is known for the rest. In this sample the table shows about 81,000 clones, 94% of which occur a single time. 2% to 3% of the sample belongs to the ten largest clones. The sample consisted of peripheral blood, taken in the third trimester of pregnancy. The receptors originated from a female donor with multiple sclerosis, enrolled in a pregnancy study.

This sequence joins TRBV15 and TRBJ2-7; perhaps TRBD1 as D (6 bases). Germline V gene sequence: CDR1 LNHNV, CDR2 YYDKDF (reference sequence). The CDR3 sequence is 13 residues long. Trimming removed 5 bases from V and 2 bases from J, with 10 bases in between. Written as DNA, the CDR3 is TGTGCCACCAGCCAGGACAGAACCTACGAGCAGTACTTC. Protein product: CATSQDRTYEQYF.

The V gene is TRBV11-2, the J gene TRBJ1-2; possible D gene TRBD1, 6 bases. Between the trimmed V and J ends, which lost 5 bases and 4 bases, there was a span of 14 bases. CDR1 and CDR2 (germline): SGHAT, FQNNGV. The CDR3 runs 14 residues. CDR3 protein: CASSPPGGAYGYTF. CDR3 nucleotide sequence: TGTGCCAGCAGCCCTCCGGGGGGGGCCTATGGCTACACCTTC.

V and J are TRBV2 and TRBJ1-1; no definite D call. The CDR3 has 12 residues. CDR1 and CDR2 (germline): SNHLY, FYNNEI. The germline V and J ends were trimmed by 7 bases and 4 bases, with 10 bases remaining between them. As DNA, the CDR3 is TGTGCCAGCATAGAATCGGGCACTGAAGCTTTCTTT. Amino acids: CASIESGTEAFF.

This clone was counted a single time. The chain joins TRBV6-6 to TRBJ1-6; D might be TRBD1 (5 bases). V was clipped by 2 bases and J by 14 bases, with 10 bases between them. This CDR3 has 12 residues. Germline V gives CDR1 MNHNY, CDR2 SVGAGI (reference sequence). CDR3: CASSYQGRALHF. CDR3 DNA sequence: TGTGCCAGCAGTTACCAGGGTCGGGCCCTCCACTTT.